A selection of T cell receptor beta chains follows, all from one sample in a study of blood T cell repertoires in COVID-19. The data were produced by immunoSEQ multiplex PCR, yet TCRdb's version contains in-frame clones alone and is incomplete. The sample holds fewer than 120,000 clones, roughly 87% seen once. The material sequenced was peripheral blood. These receptor sequences come from a human donor in a cohort sampled during active COVID-19. Each CDR3 is given with its conserved first and last residue. The D gene is left open where the match is weak. The listing skips clone size in some rows; elsewhere it reads once, few, many or a size class.

j_call clone_size d_call cdr3_length v_call cdr3_nt cdr3_aa
TRBJ1-5 once . 15 TRBV20-1 TGCAGTGCGAGTAGGGGAAATGGGCCCTCCCAGCCCCAGCATTTT CSASRGNGPSQPQHF
TRBJ2-1 . . 15 TRBV7-2 TGTGCCAGCAGCTTAGCAGGGCAGGGAAGGGATGAGCAGTTCTTC CASSLAGQGRDEQFF
TRBJ2-1 . . 13 TRBV7-3 TGTGCCAGCCGGAAAGACAGGCACAATGAGCAGTTCTTC CASRKDRHNEQFF
TRBJ2-3 . . 15 TRBV28 TGTGCCAGCAGTTTACCACAGGGAATCACAGATACGCAGTATTTT CASSLPQGITDTQYF
TRBJ1-3 . TRBD1 14 TRBV7-8 TGTGCCAGCAGGGACAGGGCTGGTGGAAACACCATATATTTT CASRDRAGGNTIYF
TRBJ2-3 . TRBD2 14 TRBV29-1 TGCAGCGTGGCGGGAGCGGCTAGCACAGATACGCAGTATTTT CSVAGAASTDTQYF
TRBJ1-1 . . 14 TRBV3-1/TRBV3-2 TGTGCCAGTACCCCTAGGGGTGCAAGGACTGAAGCTTTCTTT CASTPRGARTEAFF
TRBJ2-1 . TRBD1 18 TRBV11-2 TGTGCCAGCAGCTCGGTGGGACAGGGGTCAGGTAGGAACAATGAGCAGTTCTTC CASSSVGQGSGRNNEQFF
TRBJ1-6 few TRBD1 14 TRBV7-8 TGTGCCAGCAGCTCAGACAGGGTGATTTCACCCCTCCACTTT CASSSDRVISPLHF
TRBJ2-5 . . 14 TRBV5-4 TGTGCCAGCAGCTTGGTGACAGCGCGAGAGACCCAGTACTTC CASSLVTARETQYF
TRBJ1-1 . . 14 TRBV6-1 TGTGCCAGCAGTGAAGAGTGGGCAGGCACTGAAGCTTTCTTT CASSEEWAGTEAFF
TRBJ2-6 . . 16 TRBV20-1 TGCAGTGCTAGTCGGGGAGCGTCCTCTGGGGCCAACGTCCTGACTTTC CSASRGASSGANVLTF
TRBJ2-2 . . 15 TRBV21-1 TGTGCCAGCAGCAAACTACAGGAGAACACCGGGGAGCTGTTTTTT CASSKLQENTGELFF
TRBJ2-7 . . 16 TRBV7-2 TGTGCCAGCAGCTTAATAAGCGGAGACCTCTACTACGAGCAGTACTTC CASSLISGDLYYEQYF
TRBJ2-5 . TRBD1 13 TRBV30 TGTGCCTGGAAGGGACAGGGGGAAGAGACCCAGTACTTC CAWKGQGEETQYF
TRBJ2-5 . TRBD2 15 TRBV3-1/TRBV3-2 TGTGCCAGCAGCCCTAGCGGGGGGGACCAAGAGACCCAGTACTTC CASSPSGGDQETQYF
TRBJ2-7 . . 13 TRBV7-3 TGTGCCAGCAGCTCCCAACCGGGTTACGAGCAGTACTTC CASSSQPGYEQYF